This passage covers 24 T cell receptor beta chains from one sample sequenced in a study of blood T cells in healthy people across ages. Then a second PCR, running roughly 7 to 11 cycles, was carried out with a sample-barcoded 5' primer and a J-beta primer mix. Each CDR3 protein is one row after TCRdb ran MiXCR on the 5' RACE reads. There are about 1.5 million distinct CDR3 sequences in the sample; around two fifths occur only once, and 7.9% lies in the top ten. Sequencing was carried out using blood. The source is a woman in her late teens or twenties in good health.

CDR3 bases: TGTGCCAGCAGCCGAGGACTGGCCTCCTACGAGCAGTACTTC. This translates into CASSRGLASYEQYF. The V and J genes are TRBV5-6 and TRBJ2-7; perhaps TRBD2 as D (5 bases). The length of the CDR3 is 14 residues. CDR1 is SGHDT, CDR2 YYEEEE, per germline. The ends were cut back, 4 bases at V and 0 bases at J, with 11 bases in the middle. Supplemented by reference TRBV5-6 and TRBJ2-7, the full variable domain reads DAGVTQSPTHLIKTRGQQVTLRCSPKSGHDTVSWYQQALGQGPQFIFQYYEEEERQRGNFPDRFSGHQFPNYSSELNVNALLLGDSALYLCASSRGLASYEQYFGPGTRLTVT.

V and J are TRBV11-3 and TRBJ2-3; D uncertain. Trimming removed 3 bases at V and 2 bases at J, with 12 bases between. Germline CDR1 and CDR2: SGHNT and YENEEA. CDR3 length: 15 amino acids. As DNA, the CDR3 is TGTGCCAGCAGCTTTAGACTCGGAACCACAGATACGCAGTATTTT. Translated: CASSFRLGTTDTQYF.

This clonotype has only a few counts. The rearrangement joins TRBV3-1 to TRBJ2-5, with D perhaps TRBD1 (5 bases). Germline-derived CDR1 and CDR2 are LGHDT and YNNKEL (reference sequence). V dropped 3 bases and J dropped 2 bases, with 10 bases sitting between them. The CDR3 sequence is 14 residues long. CDR3 region: CASSHGASQETQYF. As DNA, the CDR3 is TGTGCCAGCAGCCATGGGGCTAGTCAAGAGACCCAGTACTTC.

The rearrangement joins TRBV15 to TRBJ2-1; 8 bases line up with TRBD2. Per germline, CDR1 LNHNV and CDR2 YYDKDF (reference sequence). The CDR3 runs to 13 residues. V was pared by 9 bases and J by 7 bases, with 8 bases of the junction left unmatched. The CDR3 is CATSSGSGNEQFF. CDR3 nucleotides: TGTGCCACATCTAGCGGGTCGGGGAATGAGCAGTTCTTC.

The chain has TRBV27 and TRBJ2-4; 9 nucleotides match TRBD1. Germline assignment: CDR1 MNHEY and CDR2 SMNVEV (reference sequence). V trimming: 4 bases; J trimming: 13 bases; junction bases outside the gene matches: 11. The CDR3 contains 14 residues. The CDR3 nucleotides read TGTGCCAGCAGTTACGGGACAGGGACGGGGGAGCAGTACTTC. Encoded protein: CASSYGTGTGEQYF.

This clonotype was seen only a few times. The V call is TRBV20-1, the J call TRBJ2-3; the match to TRBD2 covers 7 bases. V lost 0 bases and J lost 2; bases outside the gene matches: 2. The germline V gene has CDR1 DFQATT and CDR2 SNEGSKA (reference sequence). This CDR3 contains 14 residues. The CDR3 is CSARDSGLTDTQYF. In DNA, the CDR3 is TGCAGTGCTAGAGATAGCGGGCTCACAGATACGCAGTATTTT.

This clonotype was counted between two and nine times. The chain recombines TRBV11-2 with TRBJ2-6, with TRBD1 as a possible D gene (6 bases). Germline V gene sequence: CDR1 SGHAT, CDR2 FQNNGV. Trimming took 2 bases from V and 5 from J, leaving 13 bases between them. This CDR3 contains 16 residues. CDR3 region: CASSLTGQIRANVLTF. CDR3 nucleotides: TGTGCCAGCAGCTTAACCGGACAGATTCGGGCCAACGTCCTGACTTTC.

The chain combines TRBV20-1 with TRBJ2-7, with D tentatively TRBD2 (6 bases). Per the germline V gene, CDR1 is DFQATT and CDR2 is SNEGSKA (reference sequence). The CDR3 runs 15 residues. The V end lost 2 bases, the J end lost 4 bases, and 18 bases lay between the germline ends. CDR3 in amino acids: CSARPFRDSRYEQYF. The CDR3 nucleotides are TGCAGTGCTAGACCTTTCCGGGACTCAAGATACGAGCAGTACTTC.

The CDR3 bases are TGTGCCAGCAGCCAAAGGACAGGGGTTCACACCGGGGAGCTGTTTTTT. Translating it yields CASSQRTGVHTGELFF. This sequence joins TRBV14 and TRBJ2-2, with 9 bases fitting TRBD1. The CDR3 extends over 16 amino acids. V trimming: 2 bases; J trimming: 3 bases; junction bases outside the gene matches: 4. Germline V gives CDR1 SGHDN, CDR2 FVKESK.

This clonotype was detected only a few times. This chain connects TRBV12-3 or TRBV12-4 to TRBJ2-1; 7 nucleotides match TRBD2. V shed 4 bases, J shed 4 bases, and the junction held 10 bases outside the gene matches. The CDR3 has 16 residues. CDR3 nucleotide sequence: TGTGCCAGCAGTTCCTCCGGGCTAGCGGCATACAATGAGCAGTTCTTC. This sequence encodes CASSSSGLAAYNEQFF.

The chain recombines TRBV12-3 or TRBV12-4 with TRBJ1-6, with TRBD1 as a possible D gene (6 bases). This CDR3 comprises 14 residues. The V gene lost 4 bases and the J gene lost 6 bases, with 10 bases spanning the gap. CDR3 loop: CASSSRGGNSPLHF. CDR3 DNA: TGTGCCAGCAGTTCAAGAGGGGGTAATTCACCCCTCCACTTT.

This sequence joins TRBV5-1 and TRBJ2-3, with D perhaps TRBD1 or TRBD2 (5 bases each). V lost 7 bases and J 4 bases, leaving 13 bases between the germline ends. Germline V lookup: CDR1 SGHRS, CDR2 YFSETQ. This CDR3 is 13 amino acids long. CDR3 in DNA: TGCGCCAGCTTTGGGGGTATCGCAGATACGCAGTATTTT. Protein product: CASFGGIADTQYF.

Ten or more counts support this clonotype. The V and J genes are TRBV7-2 and TRBJ1-1; D is undetermined. CDR3 length equals 13 residues. Trimming stripped 5 bases from V and 11 bases from J, with 18 bases between. Germline values: CDR1 SGHTA, CDR2 FQGNSA. The CDR3 DNA is TGTGCCAGCAGCCCCCGGGCCCAGAAGGAGGCTTTCTTT. This sequence encodes CASSPRAQKEAFF.

The chain has TRBV10-3 and TRBJ2-5; TRBD2 aligns across 7 bases. The J segment lost 6 bases and the V segment lost 2 bases, leaving 6 bases of the junction unmatched. This CDR3 has 14 residues. The germline gives CDR1 ENHRY, CDR2 SYGVKD. The CDR3 DNA follows: TGTGCCATCAGTGAGGCGGGGGAGAAAAAGACCCAGTACTTC. Translation: CAISEAGEKKTQYF.

This clonotype was seen a few times. CDR3 nucleotide sequence: TGTGCCAGCAGTCGAACAGGGGATTTTAAAGAGACCCAGTACTTC. This encodes CASSRTGDFKETQYF. V is TRBV12-3 or TRBV12-4 and J is TRBJ2-5; TRBD1 agrees at 7 bases. V gave up 5 bases and J gave up 3 bases; unmatched junction bases: 9. The CDR3 has 15 amino acids.

This clonotype occurred a few times. V and J are TRBV7-9 and TRBJ1-1, with D possibly TRBD1 on 5 matching bases. V was trimmed by 5 bases and J by 2 bases, leaving 15 bases between them. This CDR3 region has 15 residues. Germline assignment: CDR1 SEHNR and CDR2 FQNEAQ (reference sequence). CDR3 protein: CASSLGRGLNTEAFF. The CDR3 region has the DNA TGTGCCAGCAGCCTCGGGAGGGGACTCAACACTGAAGCTTTCTTT.

The genes are TRBV5-1 and TRBJ1-1, with D uncertain. Germline loops: CDR1 SGHRS, CDR2 YFSETQ. The CDR3 sequence is 14 residues long. V was clipped by 3 bases and J by 4 bases, with 13 bases between them. The CDR3 reads CASSWRLGFTEAFF. In DNA, the CDR3 is TGCGCCAGCAGCTGGAGGCTGGGGTTCACTGAAGCTTTCTTT.

This clonotype was recorded a few times. The rearrangement joins TRBV2 to TRBJ1-4; D might be TRBD1 (6 bases). Germline V gene data show CDR1 as SNHLY and CDR2 as FYNNEI. Trimming took 5 bases from V and 4 from J, leaving 11 bases between them. The CDR3 loop spans 14 amino acids. The CDR3 DNA reads TGTGCCAGCAGTCGGGACACCTTTAATGAAAAACTGTTTTTT. It codes for CASSRDTFNEKLFF.

V and J are TRBV6-2 or TRBV6-3 and TRBJ2-5; 11 bases align to TRBD2. The end of the DNA fits TRBJ2-7 better, so the J call may be wrong. Per the germline V gene, CDR1 is MNHEY and CDR2 is SVGEGT. The CDR3 is made up of 14 amino acids. Here the CDR3 DNA reads TGTGCCAGCAACCCGGGGACTAGCGGCCACGAGCAGTACTTC. Encoded protein: CASNPGTSGHEQYF.

V and J are TRBV3-1 and TRBJ2-5; 12 nucleotides align to TRBD2. This CDR3 has 15 residues. V shed 7 bases and J 5 bases; nucleotides not matched to a gene: 8. Germline CDR1 reads LGHDT; CDR2 reads YNNKEL (reference sequence). The CDR3 sequence is CASNPRTSGEETQYF. The CDR3 nucleotides read TGTGCCAGCAACCCCAGGACTAGCGGGGAGGAGACCCAGTACTTC.

The V gene is TRBV6-1, the J gene TRBJ1-3, with D perhaps TRBD1 (5 bases). The CDR3 spans 16 residues. V shed 3 bases and J shed 2 bases, with 14 bases lying between them. The V gene's germline CDR1 is MNHNS and CDR2 SASEGT. The CDR3 coding sequence is TGTGCCAGCAGTGAGCCCCGCCGGGGCCCTGGAAACACCATATATTTT. Translation: CASSEPRRGPGNTIYF.

V gene TRBV20-1 combines with J gene TRBJ2-5, with 8 bases lining up with TRBD1. Losses at the gene ends were 8 bases for V and 5 bases for J; bases not matched to a gene: 10. CDR1 DFQATT and CDR2 SNEGSKA come from the germline V gene (reference sequence). There are 13 residues in the CDR3. CDR3 region: CSRSAGGSETQYF. The CDR3 DNA is TGCAGTCGGTCCGCAGGGGGCTCGGAGACCCAGTACTTC.

The gene calls are TRBV20-1 and TRBJ2-1; D might be TRBD1 or TRBD2, each matching 6 bases. This CDR3 comprises 14 residues. The germline V and J ends were trimmed by 1 base and 6 bases, with 13 bases remaining between them. The germline V gene encodes CDR1 DFQATT and CDR2 SNEGSKA (reference sequence). CDR3 sequence reads: CSARGARGVNEQFF. CDR3 DNA sequence: TGCAGTGCTAGAGGGGCTAGGGGGGTCAATGAGCAGTTCTTC.

As regards this clonotype: An end of the junction does not agree with germline; a read error may underlie this. The J gene is TRBJ2-3, the V gene TRBV7-3; TRBD2 agrees at 9 bases. In germline, CDR1 is SGHTA, CDR2 FQGTGA. The CDR3 runs to 15 residues. In DNA form, the CDR3 reads TGTGCCAGCACCTTAGCGGGGGCCTACACAGATACGCAGTATTTT. Its translation is CASTLAGAYTDTQYF.